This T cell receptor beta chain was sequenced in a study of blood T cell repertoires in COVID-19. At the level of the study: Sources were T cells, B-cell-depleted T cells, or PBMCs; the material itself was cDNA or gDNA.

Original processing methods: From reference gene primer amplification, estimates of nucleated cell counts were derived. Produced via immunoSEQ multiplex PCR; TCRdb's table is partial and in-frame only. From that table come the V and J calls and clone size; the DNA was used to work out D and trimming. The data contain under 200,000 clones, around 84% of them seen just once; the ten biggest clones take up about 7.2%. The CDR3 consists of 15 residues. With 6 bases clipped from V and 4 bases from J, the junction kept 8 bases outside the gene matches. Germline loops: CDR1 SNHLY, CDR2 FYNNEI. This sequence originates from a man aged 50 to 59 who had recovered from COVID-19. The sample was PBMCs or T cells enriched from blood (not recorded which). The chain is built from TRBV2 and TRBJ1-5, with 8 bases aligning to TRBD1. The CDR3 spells CASRDGQGKNQPQHF. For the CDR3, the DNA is TGTGCCAGCAGAGACGGACAGGGCAAAAATCAGCCCCAGCATTTT.